The 18 T cell receptor beta chains below were found in one sample sequenced in a study of T cells in Graves' hyperthyroidism and ophthalmopathy. Amplification yielded TCR beta CDR3 regions, with RNA transcripts as the source. HTBI primers were the set used in a first-round RT-PCR of the TCR CDR3. TCRdb analysed the multiplex PCR reads with MiXCR anew, one entry per CDR3 protein. This sample yields roughly 49,000 distinct CDR3 sequences, of which roughly half are seen a single time; roughly 30% belongs to the top ten. Material for sequencing was peripheral blood or thyroid tissue (not recorded which). Receptor source: a man in his late teens or twenties with Graves' hyperthyroidism.

This clonotype was seen a handful of times. This may arise from a read error, as a much more abundant clone is one base away. This sequence joins TRBV7-2 and TRBJ2-7; D gene unclear. The CDR3 is 17 amino acids. Trimming stripped 5 bases from V and 0 bases from J, with 20 bases between. Germline V gene sequence: CDR1 SGHTA, CDR2 FQGNSA. Here the CDR3 DNA reads TGTGCCAGCAGCCCGAGCCCCGCGGTCCTGAGCTCCTACGAGCAGTACTTC. Protein sequence: CASSPSPAVLSSYEQYF.

At least ten counts were recorded for this clonotype. The CDR3 here is CASSRLLLAGEVDTQYF. Written as DNA, the CDR3 is TGCGCCAGCAGCCGACTTCTTCTAGCGGGAGAGGTGGATACGCAGTATTTT. The rearrangement joins TRBV5-1 to TRBJ2-3; TRBD2 aligns across 10 bases. V dropped 4 bases and J dropped 6; count of bases not matched to a gene: 14. There are 17 residues in the CDR3. The germline gives CDR1 SGHRS, CDR2 YFSETQ.

This clonotype was detected ten times or more. The chain combines TRBV5-1 with TRBJ2-7; 9 nucleotides match TRBD1. CDR3 length: 14 amino acids. The germline V gene has CDR1 SGHRS and CDR2 YFSETQ. Unmatched junction bases numbered 7, after V lost 6 bases and J lost 3 bases. The CDR3, as DNA: TGCGCCAGCAAGTACGGGACAGGGTTCTACGAGCAGTACTTC. It yields the protein CASKYGTGFYEQYF.

This clonotype was seen many times. The V gene is TRBV9, the J gene TRBJ1-2, with 12 bases lining up with TRBD1. The CDR3 runs to 15 residues. CDR1 and CDR2 (germline): SGDLS, YYNGEE. The trim removed 4 bases at V and 6 bases at J, leaving 7 bases unmatched. In DNA, the CDR3 is TGTGCCAGCAGCCGCCCGGGACAGGGGGCGGATGGCTACACCTTC. Translated, it gives CASSRPGQGADGYTF.

The chain links TRBV10-3 to TRBJ1-3; 9 positions agree with TRBD1. The V gene's germline CDR1 is ENHRY and CDR2 SYGVKD. The V segment lost 7 bases and the J segment 1 base; nucleotides outside the gene matches: 5. The CDR3 is made up of 15 amino acids. The CDR3 sequence: CAIKTGGRSGNTIYF. CDR3 nucleotide sequence: TGTGCCATCAAGACAGGGGGAAGGTCTGGAAACACCATATATTTT.

This clonotype was seen at least ten times. V and J are TRBV7-6 and TRBJ1-1, with D perhaps TRBD1 (6 bases). From germline, CDR1 is SGHVS and CDR2 FNYEAQ. Trimming shortened V by 1 base and J by 5 bases, and 8 bases separated the two germline ends. The CDR3 loop spans 13 amino acids. The CDR3 coding sequence is TGTGCCAGCAGCTTAGATACAGGGACTGAAGCTTTCTTT. The encoded protein is CASSLDTGTEAFF.

The sample holds many counts of this clonotype. The CDR3 DNA sequence: TGTGCCAGCATCCCAGGGGGCGGTGGCTACACCTTC. This codes for CASIPGGGGYTF. V is TRBV6-6 and J is TRBJ1-2, with 8 bases fitting TRBD1. Trimming at V came to 7 bases and at J to 7 bases, leaving 5 bases not matched to a gene. The CDR3 length is 12 residues. CDR1 and CDR2 from the germline V gene are MNHNY and SVGAGI (reference sequence).

V usage is TRBV20-1 and J usage is TRBJ2-7, with D unclear. V lost 1 base to trimming and J lost 5 bases, with 12 bases between them. Germline-derived CDR1 and CDR2 are DFQATT and SNEGSKA (reference sequence). This CDR3 has 13 residues. The CDR3 DNA sequence: TGCAGTGCTAGAGGCCGCGTCCGTAACGAGCAGTACTTC. Protein product: CSARGRVRNEQYF.

This clonotype was observed many times. The chain links TRBV20-1 to TRBJ1-5; unclear D gene. Germline CDR1 DFQATT, CDR2 SNEGSKA (reference sequence). This CDR3 comprises 13 residues. The V end lost 0 bases, the J end lost 4 bases, and 7 bases lay between the germline ends. The CDR3 sequence: CSARDRWNQPQHF. CDR3 nucleotide sequence: TGCAGTGCTAGAGATAGGTGGAATCAGCCCCAGCATTTT.

The table lists this clonotype with many counts. The chain recombines TRBV19 with TRBJ1-5, with D perhaps TRBD1 (6 bases). Deletions cut 4 bases from V and 4 bases from J, with 11 bases between. CDR3 length: 14 residues. Germline CDR1 and CDR2: LNHDA and SQIVND (reference sequence). The CDR3 region is CASSKIQGNQPQHF. For the CDR3, the DNA is TGTGCCAGTAGTAAAATACAGGGAAATCAGCCCCAGCATTTT.

V is TRBV29-1 and J is TRBJ2-7; 9 positions agree with TRBD1. CDR3 length: 13 amino acids. Germline CDR1 SQVTM, CDR2 ANQGSEA. V lost 7 bases and J lost 2; bases outside the gene matches: 6. The DNA for the CDR3 is TGCAGCGCATGGGGACAGGGCCCCTACGAGCAGTACTTC. Translating gives CSAWGQGPYEQYF.

With respect to this clonotype: A much more abundant neighbour one base away suggests this may be a read error. The V gene is TRBV5-1, the J gene TRBJ2-3; D is undetermined. CDR3 length equals 18 residues. The V end lost 0 bases, the J end lost 3 bases, and 20 bases lay between the germline ends. Germline V gene sequence: CDR1 SGHRS, CDR2 YFSETQ. The DNA of the CDR3 is TGCGCCAGCAGCTTGGCGACCACCAACGACTCCTCTACAGATACGCAGTATTTT. Residues: CASSLATTNDSSTDTQYF.

The chain uses TRBV7-2 and TRBJ2-5; weak D call: TRBD1 (5 bases). The germline CDR1 and CDR2 sequences are SGHTA and FQGNSA. V lost 5 bases and J lost 5, with 21 bases in between. The CDR3 length is 16 residues. CDR3 sequence: CASSPGRARKGETQYF. The DNA of the CDR3 is TGTGCCAGCAGCCCCGGTAGGGCAAGAAAGGGGGAGACCCAGTACTTC.

J is TRBJ2-2 and V is TRBV13; 8 bases match TRBD2. The CDR3 loop spans 17 amino acids. Germline V gene data show CDR1 as PRHDT and CDR2 as FYEKMQ (reference sequence). V gave up 5 bases and J gave up 7 bases; unmatched junction bases: 15. The CDR3 sequence is CASSTRTSKAGDGELFF. CDR3 coding DNA: TGTGCCAGCAGCACCCGGACTAGCAAGGCCGGGGACGGGGAGCTGTTTTTT.

Concerning this clonotype: This clone may be a read error of a much larger clone one base away. The chain joins TRBV14 to TRBJ2-5; D may match TRBD1 or TRBD2 (7 bases each). Trimming pared 8 bases from V and 5 bases from J, leaving 18 bases between. This CDR3 comprises 14 residues. The V gene's germline CDR1 is SGHDN and CDR2 FVKESK. The CDR3 nucleotides are TGTGCCAGCGGGGGGGACAGTCTAGTGGAGACCCAGTACTTC. Translated, it gives CASGGDSLVETQYF.

A note on this clonotype: At one end the junction does not follow the germline gene, possibly because of a read error. The genes are TRBV7-8 and TRBJ2-7, with TRBD1 matching 9 bases. This CDR3 comprises 14 residues. Germline CDR1 and CDR2: SGHVS and FQNEAQ. CDR3 amino acids: CASSLGDRVNEQYF. The CDR3 region has the DNA TGTGCCAGCAGTTTAGGGGACAGGGTTAACGAGCAGTACTTC. Full variable domain (missing parts from reference TRBV7-8 and TRBJ2-7): GAGVSQSPRYKVAKRGQDVALRCDPISGHVSLFWYQQALGQGPEFLTYFQNEAQLDKSGLPSDRFFAERPEGSVSTLKIQRTQQEDSAVYLCASSLGDRVNEQYFGPGTRLTVT.

About this clonotype itself: One end of the junction is discordant with germline, which a read error may explain. The rearrangement links TRBV10-3 to TRBJ2-7; perhaps TRBD2 as D (6 bases). There are 12 residues in the CDR3. Germline assignment: CDR1 ENHRY and CDR2 SYGVKD. Written as DNA, the CDR3 is TGTGCCATGAGAGGAGGGGCCGGGGAGCTGTACTTC. Translation gives CAMRGGAGELYF.

The J gene is TRBJ1-6, the V gene TRBV25-1; D is undetermined. Germline V gene data show CDR1 as MGHDK and CDR2 as SYGVNS. Trimming cost V 2 bases and J 2 bases, with 7 bases left between them. This CDR3 comprises 15 residues. In DNA form, the CDR3 reads TGTGCCAGCAGTGAAAGCGGGCCCTATAATTCACCCCTCCACTTT. Protein product: CASSESGPYNSPLHF.